One TCR beta chain is described in this entry. As handled by the study authors: For nucleated cells, counts were estimated from reference gene primer amplification. Assay: immunoSEQ multiplex PCR; the TCRdb copy retains only in-frame clones and omits some. The DNA gave D and trimming, while V, J and clone size come from that table. Among about 40,000 clones listed, approximately 83% were seen once. These data originate in a study of blood T cell repertoires in COVID-19. Study-wide background: COVID-19 samples from acute and convalescent phases originated in the United States, Italy and Spain. T cells, B-cell-depleted T cells, or PBMCs provided the cDNA or gDNA that served as material.

The V gene's germline CDR1 is MDHEN and CDR2 SYDVKM. The CDR3 covers 14 residues. V gave up 5 bases and J gave up 4 bases, with 12 bases separating them. Sequenced: peripheral blood. This chain links TRBV28 with TRBJ1-3; no clear D. This receptor was obtained from a woman aged 55-69 years with acute or convalescent COVID-19. For the CDR3, the DNA is TGTGCCAGCAGTCCTTATATGGCCGGAAACACCATATATTTT. Amino acids: CASSPYMAGNTIYF.